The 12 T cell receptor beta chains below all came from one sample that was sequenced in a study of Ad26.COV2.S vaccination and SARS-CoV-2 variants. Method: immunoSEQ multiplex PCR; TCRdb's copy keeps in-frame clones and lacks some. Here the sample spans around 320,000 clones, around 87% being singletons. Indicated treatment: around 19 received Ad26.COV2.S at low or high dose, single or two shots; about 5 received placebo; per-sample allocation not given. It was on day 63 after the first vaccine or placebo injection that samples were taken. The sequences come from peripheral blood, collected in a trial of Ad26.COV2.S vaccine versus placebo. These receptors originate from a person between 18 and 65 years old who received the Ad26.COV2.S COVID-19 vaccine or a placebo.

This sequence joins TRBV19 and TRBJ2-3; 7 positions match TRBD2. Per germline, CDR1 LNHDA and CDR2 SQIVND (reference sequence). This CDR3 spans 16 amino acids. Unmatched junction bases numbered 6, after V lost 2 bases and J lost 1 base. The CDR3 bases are TGTGCCAGTAGTATATTTCGGGGGGACCGCACAGATACGCAGTATTTT. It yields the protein CASSIFRGDRTDTQYF.

The CDR3 bases are TGTGCCAGCAGCCAAATGGGACTAGCGGGGGCCCCGAACACCGGGGAGCTGTTTTTT. Its protein is CASSQMGLAGAPNTGELFF. The chain recombines TRBV14 with TRBJ2-2, with 14 nucleotides matching TRBD2. Per germline, CDR1 SGHDN and CDR2 FVKESK. The junction had 5 bases not matched to a gene; V was cut back by 2 bases and J by 0 bases. The CDR3 has 19 residues.

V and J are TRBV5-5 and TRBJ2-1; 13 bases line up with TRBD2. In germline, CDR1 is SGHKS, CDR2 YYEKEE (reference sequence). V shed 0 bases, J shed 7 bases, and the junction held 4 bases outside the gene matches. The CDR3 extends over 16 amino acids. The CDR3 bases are TGTGCCAGCAGCTTGGAACTAGCGGGGGGGAATAATGAGCAGTTCTTC. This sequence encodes CASSLELAGGNNEQFF.

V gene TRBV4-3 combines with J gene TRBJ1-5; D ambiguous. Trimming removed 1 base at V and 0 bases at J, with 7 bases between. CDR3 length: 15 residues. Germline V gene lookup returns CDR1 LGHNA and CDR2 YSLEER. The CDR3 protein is CASSQGTHSNQPQHF. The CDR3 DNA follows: TGCGCCAGCAGCCAAGGGACGCATAGCAATCAGCCCCAGCATTTT.

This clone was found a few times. CDR3 in amino acids: CASNRENSNQPQHF. CDR3 bases: TGTGCCAGCAACCGAGAGAATAGCAATCAGCCCCAGCATTTT. The rearrangement links TRBV2 to TRBJ1-5; D is ambiguous. Germline V lookup: CDR1 SNHLY, CDR2 FYNNEI. The ends were cut back, 7 bases at V and 0 bases at J, with 10 bases in the middle. This CDR3 has 14 amino acids.

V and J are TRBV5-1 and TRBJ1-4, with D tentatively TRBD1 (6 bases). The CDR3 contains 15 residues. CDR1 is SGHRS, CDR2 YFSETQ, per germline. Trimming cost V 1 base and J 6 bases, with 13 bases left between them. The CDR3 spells CASSLKGGRDEKLFF. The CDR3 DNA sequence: TGCGCCAGCAGCTTGAAAGGGGGGCGGGATGAAAAACTGTTTTTT.

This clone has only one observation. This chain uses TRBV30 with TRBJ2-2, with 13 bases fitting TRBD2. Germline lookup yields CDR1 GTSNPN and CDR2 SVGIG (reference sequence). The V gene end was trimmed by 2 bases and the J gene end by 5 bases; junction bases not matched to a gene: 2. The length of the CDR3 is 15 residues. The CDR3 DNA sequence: TGTGCCTGGAGTACGGGACTAGCGGGAACCGGGGAGCTGTTTTTT. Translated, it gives CAWSTGLAGTGELFF. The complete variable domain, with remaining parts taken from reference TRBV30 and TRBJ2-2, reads SQTIHQWPATLVQPVGSPLSLECTVEGTSNPNLYWYRQAAGRGLQLLFYSVGIGQISSEVPQNLSASRPQDRQFILSSKKLLLSDSGFYLCAWSTGLAGTGELFFGEGSRLTVL.

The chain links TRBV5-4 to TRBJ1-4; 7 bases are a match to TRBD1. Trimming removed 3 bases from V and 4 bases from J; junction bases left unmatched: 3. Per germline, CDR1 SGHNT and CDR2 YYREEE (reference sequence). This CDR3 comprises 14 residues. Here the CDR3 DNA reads TGTGCCAGCAGCTACAGGGGAGGTAATGAAAAACTGTTTTTT. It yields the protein CASSYRGGNEKLFF. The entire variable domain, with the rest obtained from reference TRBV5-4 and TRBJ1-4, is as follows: ETGVTQSPTHLIKTRGQQVTLRCSSQSGHNTVSWYQQALGQGPQFIFQYYREEENGRGNFPPRFSGLQFPNYSSELNVNALELDDSALYLCASSYRGGNEKLFFGSGTQLSVL.

For the CDR3, the DNA is TGTGCCAGCAGCTCCAGCCGGGGGTACGAGCAGTACTTC. It encodes CASSSSRGYEQYF. The rearrangement joins TRBV7-3 to TRBJ2-7; TRBD2 might be the D (6 bases). The CDR3 contains 13 residues. CDR1 is SGHTA, CDR2 FQGTGA, per germline. Between the trimmed V and J ends, which lost 4 bases and 4 bases, there was a span of 11 bases.

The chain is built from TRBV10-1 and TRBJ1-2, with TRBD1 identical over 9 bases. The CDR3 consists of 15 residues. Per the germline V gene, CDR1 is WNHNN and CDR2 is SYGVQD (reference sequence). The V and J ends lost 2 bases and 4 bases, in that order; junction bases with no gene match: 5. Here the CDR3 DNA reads TGCGCCAGCAGTGAGCCGGGACAGGGTGGCTATGGCTACACCTTC. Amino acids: CASSEPGQGGYGYTF.

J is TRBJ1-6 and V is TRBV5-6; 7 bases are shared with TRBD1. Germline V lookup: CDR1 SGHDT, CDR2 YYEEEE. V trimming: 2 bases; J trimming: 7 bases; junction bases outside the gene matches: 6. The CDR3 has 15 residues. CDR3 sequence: CASSFPGQINSPLHF. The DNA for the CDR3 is TGTGCCAGCAGCTTCCCGGGACAGATAAATTCACCCCTCCACTTT. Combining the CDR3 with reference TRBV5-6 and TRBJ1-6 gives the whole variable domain DAGVTQSPTHLIKTRGQQVTLRCSPKSGHDTVSWYQQALGQGPQFIFQYYEEEERQRGNFPDRFSGHQFPNYSSELNVNALLLGDSALYLCASSFPGQINSPLHFGNGTRLTVT.

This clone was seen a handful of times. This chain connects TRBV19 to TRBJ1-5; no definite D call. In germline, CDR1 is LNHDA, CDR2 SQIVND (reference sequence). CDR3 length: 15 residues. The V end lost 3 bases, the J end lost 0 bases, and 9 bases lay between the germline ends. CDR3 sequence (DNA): TGTGCCAGTAGTATCCAGAAATATAGCAATCAGCCCCAGCATTTT. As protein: CASSIQKYSNQPQHF.